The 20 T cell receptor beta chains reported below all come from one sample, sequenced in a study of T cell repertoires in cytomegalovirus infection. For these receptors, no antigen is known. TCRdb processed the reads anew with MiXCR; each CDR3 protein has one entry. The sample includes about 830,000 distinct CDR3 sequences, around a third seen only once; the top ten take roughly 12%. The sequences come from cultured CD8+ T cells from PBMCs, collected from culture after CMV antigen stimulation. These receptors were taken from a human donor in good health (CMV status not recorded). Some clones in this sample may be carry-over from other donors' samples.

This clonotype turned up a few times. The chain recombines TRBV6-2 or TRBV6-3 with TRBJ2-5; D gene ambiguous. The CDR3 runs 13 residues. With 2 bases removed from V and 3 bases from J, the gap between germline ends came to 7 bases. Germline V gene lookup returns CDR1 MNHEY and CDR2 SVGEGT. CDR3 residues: CASSYREEETQYF. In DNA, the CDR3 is TGTGCCAGCAGTTACCGAGAGGAAGAGACCCAGTACTTC.

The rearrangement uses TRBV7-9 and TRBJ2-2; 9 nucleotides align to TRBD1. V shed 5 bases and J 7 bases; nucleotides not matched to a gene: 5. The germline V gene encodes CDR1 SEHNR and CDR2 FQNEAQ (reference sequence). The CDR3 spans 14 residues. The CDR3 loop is CASSLDRGVGELFF. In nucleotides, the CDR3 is TGTGCCAGCAGCCTCGACAGGGGGGTCGGGGAGCTGTTTTTT. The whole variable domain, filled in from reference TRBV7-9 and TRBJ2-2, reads DTGVSQNPRHKITKRGQNVTFRCDPISEHNRLYWYRQTLGQGPEFLTYFQNEAQLEKSRLLSDRFSAERPKGSFSTLEIQRTEQGDSAMYLCASSLDRGVGELFFGEGSRLTVL.

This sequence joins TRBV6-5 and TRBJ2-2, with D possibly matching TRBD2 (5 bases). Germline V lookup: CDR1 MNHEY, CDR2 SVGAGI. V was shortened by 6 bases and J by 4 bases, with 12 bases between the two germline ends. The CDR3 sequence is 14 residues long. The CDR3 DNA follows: TGTGCCAGCAGCCGGGGAGTTGGCACCGGGGAGCTGTTTTTT. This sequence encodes CASSRGVGTGELFF.

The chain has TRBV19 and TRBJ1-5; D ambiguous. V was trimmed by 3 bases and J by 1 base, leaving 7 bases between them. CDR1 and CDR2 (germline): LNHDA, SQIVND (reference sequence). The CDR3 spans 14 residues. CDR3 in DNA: TGTGCCAGTAGTATTGGCGCGAGCAATCAGCCCCAGCATTTT. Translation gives CASSIGASNQPQHF. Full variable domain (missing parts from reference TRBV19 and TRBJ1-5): DGGITQSPKYLFRKEGQNVTLSCEQNLNHDAMYWYRQDPGQGLRLIYYSQIVNDFQKGDIAEGYSVSREKKESFPLTVTSAQKNPTAFYLCASSIGASNQPQHFGDGTRLSIL.

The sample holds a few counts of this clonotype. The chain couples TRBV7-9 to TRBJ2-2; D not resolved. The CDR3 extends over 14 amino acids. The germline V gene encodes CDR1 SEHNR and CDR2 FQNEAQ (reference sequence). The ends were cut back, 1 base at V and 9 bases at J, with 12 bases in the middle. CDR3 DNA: TGTGCCAGCAGCTTAGGACTGCAAGGGTGGGAGCTGTTTTTT. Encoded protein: CASSLGLQGWELFF.

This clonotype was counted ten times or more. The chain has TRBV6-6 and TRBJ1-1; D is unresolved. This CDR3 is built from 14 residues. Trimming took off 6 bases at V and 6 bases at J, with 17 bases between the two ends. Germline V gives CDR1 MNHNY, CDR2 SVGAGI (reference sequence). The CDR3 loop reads CASRGPPGTAEAFF. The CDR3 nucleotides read TGTGCCAGCAGAGGCCCCCCAGGTACAGCTGAAGCTTTCTTT.

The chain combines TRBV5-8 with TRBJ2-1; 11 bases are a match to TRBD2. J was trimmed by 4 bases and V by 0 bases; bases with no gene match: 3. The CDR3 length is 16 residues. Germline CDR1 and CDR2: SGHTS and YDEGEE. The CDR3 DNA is TGTGCCAGCAGCTTGGGGGGGACTAGCGGTTACAATGAGCAGTTCTTC. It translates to CASSLGGTSGYNEQFF. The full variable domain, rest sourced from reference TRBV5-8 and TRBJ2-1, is EAGVTQSPTHLIKTRGQQATLRCSPISGHTSVYWYQQALGLGLQFLLWYDEGEERNRGNFPPRFSGRQFPNYSSELNVNALELEDSALYLCASSLGGTSGYNEQFFGPGTRLTVL.

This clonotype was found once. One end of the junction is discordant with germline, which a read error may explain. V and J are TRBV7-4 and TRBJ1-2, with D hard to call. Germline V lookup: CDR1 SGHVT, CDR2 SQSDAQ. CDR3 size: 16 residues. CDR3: CTSSLESLVTNYGYTF. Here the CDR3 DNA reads TGTACCAGCAGCTTAGAGAGCTTAGTCACTAACTATGGCTACACCTTC.

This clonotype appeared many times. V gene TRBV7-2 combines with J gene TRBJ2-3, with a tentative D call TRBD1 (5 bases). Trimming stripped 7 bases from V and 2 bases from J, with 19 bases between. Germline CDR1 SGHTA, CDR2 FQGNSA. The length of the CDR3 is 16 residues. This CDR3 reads CASIYRSLTFTDTQYF. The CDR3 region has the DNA TGTGCCAGCATTTACAGGTCCCTGACCTTCACAGATACGCAGTATTTT.

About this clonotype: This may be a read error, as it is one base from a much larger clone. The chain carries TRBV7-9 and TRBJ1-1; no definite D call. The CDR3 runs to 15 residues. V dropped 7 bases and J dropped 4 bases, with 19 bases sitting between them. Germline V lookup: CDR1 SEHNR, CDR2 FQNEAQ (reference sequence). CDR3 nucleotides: TGTGCCAGCACCAATATGAACGGACCGGGCACTGAAGCTTTCTTT. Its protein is CASTNMNGPGTEAFF.

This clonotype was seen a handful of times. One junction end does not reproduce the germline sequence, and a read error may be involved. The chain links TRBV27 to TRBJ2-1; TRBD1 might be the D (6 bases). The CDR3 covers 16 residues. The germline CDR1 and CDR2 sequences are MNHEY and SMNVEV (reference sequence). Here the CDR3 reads CASSLSIGDTYNELFF. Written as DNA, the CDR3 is TGTGCCAGCAGTTTATCGATAGGGGACACGTACAATGAGCTGTTCTTC.

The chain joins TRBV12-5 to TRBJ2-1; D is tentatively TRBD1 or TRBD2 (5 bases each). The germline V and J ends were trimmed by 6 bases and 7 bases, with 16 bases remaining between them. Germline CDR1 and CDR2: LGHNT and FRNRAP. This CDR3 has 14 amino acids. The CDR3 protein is CASGRRDPGNEQFF. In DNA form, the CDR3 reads TGTGCTAGTGGCCGCCGGGACCCTGGGAATGAGCAGTTCTTC.

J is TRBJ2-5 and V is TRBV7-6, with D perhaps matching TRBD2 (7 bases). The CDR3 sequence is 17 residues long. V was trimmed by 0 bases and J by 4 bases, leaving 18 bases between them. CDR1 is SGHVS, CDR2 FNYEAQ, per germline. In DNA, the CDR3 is TGTGCCAGCAGCTTAGCGATGCGTAGGGGGGGTGGAGAGACCCAGTACTTC. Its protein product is CASSLAMRRGGGETQYF.

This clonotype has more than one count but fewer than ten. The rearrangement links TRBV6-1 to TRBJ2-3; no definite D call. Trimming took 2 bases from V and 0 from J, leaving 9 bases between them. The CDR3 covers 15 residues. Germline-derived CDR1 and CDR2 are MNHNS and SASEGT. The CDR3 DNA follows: TGTGCCAGCAGTGAATTGAGTTATAGCACAGATACGCAGTATTTT. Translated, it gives CASSELSYSTDTQYF.

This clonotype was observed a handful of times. In nucleotides, the CDR3 is TGTGCCAGCAGCTCCGGCAGGATCGGGGAGACCCAGTACTTC. Protein product: CASSSGRIGETQYF. This chain joins TRBV7-9 and TRBJ2-5; no reliable D call. The CDR3 contains 14 residues. V lost 4 bases and J lost 5, with 14 bases in between. The germline V gene encodes CDR1 SEHNR and CDR2 FQNEAQ (reference sequence).

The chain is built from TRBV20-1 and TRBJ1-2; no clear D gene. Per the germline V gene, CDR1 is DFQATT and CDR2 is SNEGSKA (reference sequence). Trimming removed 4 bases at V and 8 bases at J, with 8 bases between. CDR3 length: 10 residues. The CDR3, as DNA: TGCAGTGCTACGGGGTACGGCTACACCTTC. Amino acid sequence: CSATGYGYTF.

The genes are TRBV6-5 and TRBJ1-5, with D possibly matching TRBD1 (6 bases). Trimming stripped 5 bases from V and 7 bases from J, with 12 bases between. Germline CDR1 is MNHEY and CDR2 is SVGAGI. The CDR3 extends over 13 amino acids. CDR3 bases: TGTGCCAGCAGTCGCAGGGGTAGGCAGCCCCAGCATTTT. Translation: CASSRRGRQPQHF.

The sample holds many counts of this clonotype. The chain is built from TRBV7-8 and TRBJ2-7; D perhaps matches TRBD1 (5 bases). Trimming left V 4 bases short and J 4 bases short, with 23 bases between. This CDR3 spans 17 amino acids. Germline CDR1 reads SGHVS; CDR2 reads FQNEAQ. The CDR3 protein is CASSSTDTRLWGYEQYF. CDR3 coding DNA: TGTGCCAGCAGCTCAACGGACACTCGCTTATGGGGATACGAGCAGTACTTC.

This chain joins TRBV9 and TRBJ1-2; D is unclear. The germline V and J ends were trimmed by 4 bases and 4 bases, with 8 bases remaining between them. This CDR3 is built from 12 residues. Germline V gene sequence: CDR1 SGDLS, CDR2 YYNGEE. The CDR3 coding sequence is TGTGCCAGCAGCCTACGGGCCTATGGCTACACCTTC. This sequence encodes CASSLRAYGYTF.

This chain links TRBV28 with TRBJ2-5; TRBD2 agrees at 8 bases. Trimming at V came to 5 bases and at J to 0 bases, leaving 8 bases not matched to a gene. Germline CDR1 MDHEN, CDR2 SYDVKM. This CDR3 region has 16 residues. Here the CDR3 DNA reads TGTGCCAGCAGTCCCCGACTAGCGAAGTACCAAGAGACCCAGTACTTC. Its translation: CASSPRLAKYQETQYF. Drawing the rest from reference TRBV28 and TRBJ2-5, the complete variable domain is DVKVTQSSRYLVKRTGEKVFLECVQDMDHENMFWYRQDPGLGLRLIYFSYDVKMKEKGDIPEGYSVSREKKERFSLILESASTNQTSMYLCASSPRLAKYQETQYFGPGTRLLVL.